This T cell receptor (beta chain) derives from a study of T cell clonality in common variable immunodeficiency (dated by TCRdb to 2015 to 2017). This clone showed up many times. Its cognate antigen has yet to be identified. Read data end 3 residues before the CDR3 end; the end is taken from the germline J gene. V is cut by 0 bases and J by 3 bases, and the space between the germline ends is 5 bases. The CDR1 and CDR2 encoded by the germline V gene are SQVTM and ANQGSEA. Taken from cysteine to phenylalanine, the CDR3 has 12 residues. The CDR3 was read in part: 27 bases, with the frame set at base 1. Broader findings and caveats from the paper: TCRbeta clonality was higher in CVID subjects than in healthy controls (t-test p = 0.018), and the increase was most characteristic of about a third of subjects. According to the authors, finding the cause of the higher clonality in CVID would require sequencing the repertoires of T cell subpopulations. Despite equal DNA input, controls averaged approximately 77,000 unique sequences per sample versus about 30,000 in CVID samples. Differences among patients in the CVID cohort limited the correlations between repertoire features and clinical complications. CVID subjects shared fewer TCRbeta clones with each other than healthy controls did (p < 0.0001). CVID TCRbeta sequences were reported to have fewer deletions and N-nucleotide insertions and to lack highly modified clones with 13 or more V deletions.

Both CVID patients and healthy controls were predominantly of Caucasian heritage. From each donor, about 4.5 to 8.5 ml of heparinized peripheral whole blood was collected. Genomic DNA from adults with common variable immune deficiency (CVID) and from healthy adult controls was used for sequencing of TCRbeta CDR3 repertoires. The control group comprised 22 healthy adult volunteers, around twelve female and approximately ten male, aged about 23 to 75 years with a mean age of roughly 35. To isolate peripheral blood mononuclear cells, diluted blood was subjected to density centrifugation over Hypaque 1077 or Ficoll-Paque. Genomic DNA was extracted from unsorted mononuclear cells by Qiagen column purification or by a centrifugation-based method. For sequencing input, CVID and control samples contributed equivalent amounts of genomic DNA. For every sample, a 60 bp segment covering the rearranged TCRbeta CDR3 region was amplified and then sequenced. The immunoSEQ assay, a bias-corrected multiplex PCR combined with high-throughput sequencing, was used for TCRbeta amplification. The paper's processing steps were these. Every unique nucleotide sequence counted as a clone and was annotated with V, D and J genes, copy number and frequency. Sequences were labeled productive if in frame, and non-productive if out of frame or containing stop codons. As previously described, clonality was computed from Shannon's entropy. The predicted amino acid sequences of productive clones were used to derive mean CDR3 Kyte-Doolittle hydropathy. The R hclust function was used to hierarchically cluster scaled V gene usage with Manhattan distance and complete linkage. Clone sharing by CDR3 amino acid sequence was assessed by resampling 12 repertoires per group over 100 rounds. The repertoires were screened for some 70 published EBV-specific TCRbeta sequences and some 250 published CMV-specific TCRbeta sequences. A couple of CVID samples that yielded fewer than 10,000 sequences were excluded from the analysis, so approximately 38 CVID repertoires were retained. The immuneACCESS repertoire file appears here via TCRdb, limited to in-frame rearrangements. These files lack a portion of the clones; in checked studies, under half of the deficit traces to unresolved V genes, and the cause of the others is not known. V, J and clone size reflect that table, while D and trimming were determined from the DNA. The table puts about 47,000 clones in this sample, none counted just once. About 6% of the sample is held by the ten biggest clonotypes.

The chain is encoded by TRBV29-1 joined to TRBJ1-2, and possibly TRBD1, on 5 matching bases. The TCR sequence derives from a person aged 18 to 75 in good health. Sequencing used peripheral blood mononuclear cells. The CDR3 bases that were read are TGCAGCGTTGAAGACAGGGACTATGGC. This translates into CSVEDRDYG. The whole CDR3 sequence is CSVEDRDYGYTF.